One sample yielded the 19 T cell receptor beta chains listed below, sequenced in a study of blood T cell repertoires in COVID-19 (TCRdb year 2020). Library generation was performed with the immunoSEQ multiplex PCR assay. The table comes from immuneACCESS by way of TCRdb, which keeps in-frame sequences with V and J called. Part of the clones is missing from these tables; in studies checked, under half for an unresolved V gene and the rest for unknown reasons. The table for this sample lists 310,000 or so clones; roughly 90% of them were counted only once. About 1.7% of the sample is taken by the ten largest. Sequencing input: PBMCs or T cells enriched from blood (not recorded which). The receptor set was obtained from a woman under 30 with acute COVID-19.

The chain employs TRBV3-1 (or the pseudogene TRBV3-2) and TRBJ2-7, with 8 bases aligning to TRBD1. Looked up from germline, CDR1 is LGHDT and CDR2 is YNNKEL (reference sequence). CDR3 size: 16 residues. The J segment lost 2 bases and the V segment lost 1 base, leaving 7 bases of the junction unmatched. In DNA form, the CDR3 reads TGTGCCAGCAGCCAAGGACTAACAGGGGGTACCTACGAGCAGTACTTC. It yields the protein CASSQGLTGGTYEQYF.

The chain couples TRBV6-9 to TRBJ2-3; D perhaps matches TRBD2 (5 bases). The V end was cut by 5 bases, the J end by 6 bases, with 12 bases between. Germline CDR1 reads MNHGY; CDR2 reads SVAAGI. The CDR3 consists of 13 residues. CDR3 sequence reads: CASSGGRMDTQYF. As DNA, the CDR3 is TGTGCCAGCAGTGGTGGGAGAATGGATACGCAGTATTTT.

The V gene is TRBV7-9, the J gene TRBJ1-5; D unresolved. Per germline, CDR1 SEHNR and CDR2 FQNEAQ (reference sequence). CDR3 length: 14 residues. The ends were cut back, 2 bases at V and 9 bases at J, with 14 bases in the middle. CDR3 coding DNA: TGTGCCAGCAGCTTATCGGAAAGCGACGGGCCCCAGCATTTT. This gives the protein CASSLSESDGPQHF.

The J gene is TRBJ2-6, the V gene TRBV4-2, with 15 bases lining up with TRBD2. This CDR3 has 19 amino acids. Germline CDR1 is LGHNA and CDR2 is YNFKEQ. V lost 5 bases to trimming and J lost 2 bases; unmatched junction nucleotides: 7. The CDR3 nucleotides read TGTGCCAGCAGCTCACGGACTAGCGGGAGGGCCCCTGGGGCCAACGTCCTGACTTTC. As protein: CASSSRTSGRAPGANVLTF.

This clone was detected a few times. The chain has TRBV6-2 or TRBV6-3 and TRBJ2-3, with TRBD2 matching 11 bases. This CDR3 comprises 14 residues. J gave up 3 bases and V 4 bases, and 0 bases lay outside the gene matches. The germline V gene has CDR1 MNHEY and CDR2 SVGEGT. The CDR3, as DNA: TGTGCCAGCAGTTGGACTAGCGGGACAGATACGCAGTATTTT. Translating gives CASSWTSGTDTQYF.

V is TRBV20-1 and J is TRBJ1-4; TRBD1 might be the D (5 bases). Germline V lookup: CDR1 DFQATT, CDR2 SNEGSKA (reference sequence). The CDR3 contains 11 residues. CDR3 loop: CSGPQGEKLFF. CDR3 DNA: TGCTCGGGTCCTCAGGGTGAAAAACTGTTTTTT.

The chain links TRBV7-9 to TRBJ2-1; D may be TRBD2 (7 bases). The CDR3 extends over 12 amino acids. The germline CDR1 and CDR2 sequences are SEHNR and FQNEAQ (reference sequence). V was trimmed by 5 bases and J by 10 bases, leaving 12 bases between them. CDR3 residues: CASSMGGGEQFF. DNA of the CDR3: TGTGCCAGCAGCATGGGAGGGGGGGAGCAGTTCTTC.

V gene TRBV11-2 combines with J gene TRBJ1-2; D perhaps matches TRBD1 (5 bases). This CDR3 is built from 14 residues. Trimming left V 5 bases short and J 8 bases short, with 18 bases between. Germline values: CDR1 SGHAT, CDR2 FQNNGV. The CDR3 here is CASSPMARARGYTF. The DNA of the CDR3 is TGTGCCAGCAGCCCAATGGCCAGGGCGAGGGGCTACACCTTC.

The chain carries TRBV5-1 and TRBJ2-5; 9 nucleotides agree with TRBD1. Germline CDR1 reads SGHRS; CDR2 reads YFSETQ. V lost 6 bases and J lost 5; bases outside the gene matches: 5. The CDR3 is 13 amino acids. The CDR3 nucleotides read TGCGCCAGCACCCGACAGGGGGGTGAGACCCAGTACTTC. This translates into CASTRQGGETQYF.

The chain has TRBV29-1 and TRBJ2-1, with 11 bases aligning to TRBD1. V shed 3 bases, J shed 2 bases, and the junction held 6 bases outside the gene matches. Germline V gives CDR1 SQVTM, CDR2 ANQGSEA. The CDR3 is made up of 16 amino acids. The DNA for the CDR3 is TGCAGCGTTGAGGCCTGGACAGGGGGCGCCTACAATGAGCAGTTCTTC. This sequence encodes CSVEAWTGGAYNEQFF.

J is TRBJ1-2 and V is TRBV11-2; 8 positions agree with TRBD1. There are 14 residues in the CDR3. Germline trimming cut 2 bases from V and 5 bases from J; bases unmatched to any gene: 4. Germline CDR1 reads SGHAT; CDR2 reads FQNNGV. As DNA, the CDR3 is TGTGCCAGCAGCTTACAGGGGGCCGGGTATGGCTACACCTTC. It encodes CASSLQGAGYGYTF.

This clone showed up just once. The V and J genes are TRBV9 and TRBJ1-2; 10 positions agree with TRBD1. Per germline, CDR1 SGDLS and CDR2 YYNGEE. This CDR3 comprises 16 residues. J gave up 3 bases and V 3 bases, and 8 bases lay outside the gene matches. CDR3 residues: CASSGPGTGVHYGYTF. CDR3 DNA: TGTGCCAGCAGCGGTCCCGGGACAGGGGTACACTATGGCTACACCTTC.

As concerns this clone: Other DNA sequences in this specimen translate into the identical CDR3. V and J are TRBV18 and TRBJ1-2; D call uncertain. Per germline, CDR1 KGHSH and CDR2 LQKENI. The CDR3 sequence is 13 residues long. V gave up 3 bases and J gave up 2 bases, with 7 bases separating them. As DNA, the CDR3 is TGTGCCAGCTCACCGGGAGGGAACTATGGCTACACCTTC. Amino acids: CASSPGGNYGYTF. Drawing the rest from reference TRBV18 and TRBJ1-2, the complete variable domain is NAGVMQNPRHLVRRRGQEARLRCSPMKGHSHVYWYRQLPEEGLKFMVYLQKENIIDESGMPKERFSAEFPKEGPSILRIQQVVRGDSAAYFCASSPGGNYGYTFGSGTRLTVV.

The chain uses TRBV15 and TRBJ1-2; TRBD1 agrees at 7 bases. Germline V gives CDR1 LNHNV, CDR2 YYDKDF (reference sequence). The length of the CDR3 is 14 residues. V was pared by 1 base and J by 4 bases, with 3 bases of the junction left unmatched. The CDR3 protein is CATSRGGDSYGYTF. The DNA of the CDR3 is TGTGCCACCAGCAGAGGCGGGGACAGCTATGGCTACACCTTC.

The chain has TRBV6-5 and TRBJ2-1; 8 bases map to TRBD1. CDR1 and CDR2 from the germline V gene are MNHEY and SVGAGI. The CDR3 is 15 amino acids. Unmatched junction bases numbered 13, after V lost 5 bases and J lost 10 bases. The CDR3 DNA follows: TGTGCCAGCAGTCCGGGACAGGTACCTACGGGGGAGCAGTTCTTC. It is translated as CASSPGQVPTGEQFF.

The chain employs TRBV11-2 and TRBJ1-2; tentative D call: TRBD1 (6 bases). Germline CDR1 and CDR2: SGHAT and FQNNGV. This CDR3 is built from 15 residues. Trimming stripped 5 bases from V and 2 bases from J, with 15 bases between. The CDR3 DNA follows: TGTGCCAGCAGCCCACTAGACAGGACGAACTATGGCTACACCTTC. It codes for CASSPLDRTNYGYTF.

This clone was observed a few times. The chain carries TRBV4-3 and TRBJ2-4; 12 bases align to TRBD2. Germline loops: CDR1 LGHNA, CDR2 YSLEER. The CDR3 length is 19 residues. The ends lost 0 bases at V and 6 bases at J; junction bases unmatched: 12. CDR3 protein: CASSQELFLAGGTLNIQYF. The DNA of the CDR3 is TGCGCCAGCAGCCAAGAACTCTTTCTAGCGGGAGGGACTTTAAACATTCAGTACTTC.

The V call is TRBV6-4, the J call TRBJ2-1; TRBD2 might be the D (6 bases). CDR1 and CDR2 from the germline V gene are MRHNA and SNTAGT. The CDR3 length is 15 residues. The V and J ends lost 4 bases and 5 bases respectively, with 15 bases between them. This chain's CDR3 is CASSALASADNEQFF. CDR3 nucleotides: TGTGCCAGCAGTGCCCTCGCTAGCGCGGACAATGAGCAGTTCTTC.

V is TRBV6-5 and J is TRBJ1-4; no reliable D call. V was shortened by 2 bases and J by 5 bases, with 15 bases between the two germline ends. Germline V gives CDR1 MNHEY, CDR2 SVGAGI. The CDR3 has 16 amino acids. The CDR3 coding sequence is TGTGCCAGCAGTTACCGCCCCCGGGGTACCAATGAAAAACTGTTTTTT. Its translation is CASSYRPRGTNEKLFF.